The 2 T cell receptor beta chains below all came from one sample that was sequenced in a study of low-dose radiotherapy and immunotherapy resistance in tumors. Both TCRalpha and TCRbeta chains were reverse transcribed with V-gene-specific primers. Amplification, which lasted 20 PCR cycles, used a constant-region primer and V-primer adapter to amplify TCRs. TCRdb reprocessed the reads with MiXCR, giving one entry per CDR3 protein. The sample includes some 100,000 distinct CDR3 sequences, roughly 20% of them seen just once. Documented time point: after trial treatment. Treatment indicated: LDRT plus nivolumab, ipilimumab, low-dose cyclophosphamide and aspirin (RACIN trial). The source material was PBMCs, sampled after low-dose radiotherapy plus immunotherapy. The receptors stem from a male donor with prostate cancer.

Ten or more counts support this clonotype. V gene TRBV5-1 combines with J gene TRBJ2-7; D remains unclear. V was trimmed by 2 bases and J by 7 bases, leaving 13 bases between them. The CDR3 totals 13 residues. The germline V gene has CDR1 SGHRS and CDR2 YFSETQ. The CDR3 sequence: CASSLFPSEEQYF. The CDR3 DNA follows: TGCGCCAGCAGCTTATTTCCCTCTGAGGAGCAGTACTTC.

This clonotype occurred many times. This sequence joins TRBV7-8 and TRBJ2-7; TRBD1 is a possible D gene (6 bases). This CDR3 has 15 amino acids. CDR1 and CDR2 from the germline V gene are SGHVS and FQNEAQ. Trimming cost V 2 bases and J 6 bases, with 17 bases left between them. CDR3 in amino acids: CASSLLGRGTGEQYF. The CDR3 DNA reads as TGTGCCAGCAGCTTACTGGGCAGGGGAACGGGCGAGCAGTACTTC.